This TCR beta chain was retrieved from a study of shared clonotypes between healthy human individuals. The CDR3 has 15 amino acids. Germline CDR1 GTSNPN, CDR2 SVGIG (reference sequence). V was pared by 2 bases and J by 3 bases, with 14 bases between. TCRdb's copy holds only in-frame clones and misses some; the assay was immunoSEQ multiplex PCR. This sample yields over 1.4 million clones, of which roughly 96% are seen a single time; about 1.2% belongs to the top ten. Regarding the study as a whole: Sharing across four donors was highest in naive CD4 (roughly 5%) and lowest in memory CD8 (around 0.4%).

Note on this clone: Its specificity is not known.

The TCR originated in a man aged 25 to 40 in good health. V gene TRBV30 combines with J gene TRBJ1-5; D not resolved. Specimen: naive CD4+ T cells sorted from blood. Described subset: CD45RA+ positively selected. This chain's CDR3 is CAWSYAWSFNQPQHF. CDR3 sequence (DNA): TGTGCCTGGAGTTACGCCTGGAGTTTCAATCAGCCCCAGCATTTT.